These 25 T cell receptor beta chains share one sample of origin, sequenced in a study of identical twins. TCRdb fed the 5' RACE reads into MiXCR, producing one record per CDR3 protein. This repertoire shows about 530,000 distinct CDR3 sequences, around 20% found once; its top ten account for 0.45% to 0.5%. This same sample was also part of a study on yellow fever vaccine responses in identical twins.

The specimen sequenced was CD4+ T cells sorted from blood. The receptors derive from a woman younger than 35 in good health.

This chain links TRBV2 with TRBJ2-4; TRBD1 might be the D (6 bases). Between the trimmed V and J ends, which lost 8 bases and 0 bases, there was a span of 17 bases. The CDR3 is 16 residues long. Germline V lookup: CDR1 SNHLY, CDR2 FYNNEI. CDR3 region: CASYGRGTLAKNIQYF. DNA of the CDR3: TGTGCCAGCTATGGCAGGGGAACCTTAGCCAAAAACATTCAGTACTTC.

This clonotype was observed a few times. J is TRBJ2-3 and V is TRBV12-3 or TRBV12-4, with TRBD2 matching over 13 bases. The V and J ends lost 6 bases and 0 bases, in that order; junction bases with no gene match: 6. The CDR3 is 17 residues long. The CDR3: CASRPGLAGASTDTQYF. In DNA form, the CDR3 reads TGTGCCAGCAGACCCGGACTAGCGGGGGCTAGCACAGATACGCAGTATTTT.

This rearrangement joins TRBV7-3 to TRBJ2-1; 14 bases align to TRBD2. V lost 3 bases to trimming and J lost 9 bases; unmatched junction nucleotides: 4. The CDR3 contains 15 residues. CDR1 and CDR2 from the germline V gene are SGHTA and FQGTGA. For the CDR3, the DNA is TGTGCCAGCAGCTTGGGACTAGCGGGAGACGGTGAGCAGTTCTTC. Protein sequence: CASSLGLAGDGEQFF.

The CDR3 DNA reads TGCAGTGCCTGGGGTAGGACTAATGAAAAACTGTTTTTT. This sequence encodes CSAWGRTNEKLFF. V gene TRBV20-1 combines with J gene TRBJ1-4; D is undetermined. Germline CDR1 reads DFQATT; CDR2 reads SNEGSKA (reference sequence). Trimming left V 6 bases short and J 2 bases short, with 10 bases between. The CDR3 sequence is 13 residues long.

The DNA of the CDR3 is TGCAGTGCTAGGACAGCAAACTATGGCTACACCTTC. It translates to CSARTANYGYTF. The chain carries TRBV20-1 and TRBJ1-2; TRBD1 might be the D (5 bases). V was clipped by 3 bases and J by 2 bases, with 7 bases between them. Germline values: CDR1 DFQATT, CDR2 SNEGSKA (reference sequence). There are 12 residues in the CDR3.

This clonotype was seen a handful of times. The chain uses TRBV7-9 and TRBJ2-1; tentative D call: TRBD2 (5 bases). CDR1 and CDR2 from the germline V gene are SEHNR and FQNEAQ (reference sequence). Trimming removed 1 base from V and 1 base from J, with 8 bases in between. This CDR3 region has 15 residues. For the CDR3, the DNA is TGTGCCAGCAGCTTAGACGGGATATCCTACAATGAGCAGTTCTTC. Encoded protein: CASSLDGISYNEQFF. The full variable domain, its missing parts supplied by reference TRBV7-9 and TRBJ2-1, is DTGVSQNPRHKITKRGQNVTFRCDPISEHNRLYWYRQTLGQGPEFLTYFQNEAQLEKSRLLSDRFSAERPKGSFSTLEIQRTEQGDSAMYLCASSLDGISYNEQFFGPGTRLTVL.

The rearrangement uses TRBV7-8 and TRBJ2-6; D uncertain. The CDR3 sequence is 13 residues long. The germline CDR1 and CDR2 sequences are SGHVS and FQNEAQ. V lost 6 bases to trimming and J lost 4 bases, with 7 bases between them. CDR3 bases: TGTGCCAGCAGGATGAGGGGGGCCAACGTCCTGACTTTC. This translates into CASRMRGANVLTF.

V and J are TRBV10-3 and TRBJ1-1, with D uncertain. V was shortened by 0 bases and J by 7 bases, with 9 bases between the two germline ends. This CDR3 is 13 amino acids long. Per germline, CDR1 ENHRY and CDR2 SYGVKD. CDR3 DNA: TGTGCCATCAGTGAGTCAGGGCGAGGTGAAGCTTTCTTT. As protein: CAISESGRGEAFF.

The rearrangement uses TRBV12-3 or TRBV12-4 and TRBJ1-2; the match to TRBD1 covers 11 bases. V lost 6 bases, J lost 4 bases, and 4 bases stayed unmatched. The CDR3 is made up of 14 amino acids. The CDR3, as DNA: TGTGCCAGCAGGGGGACAGGGGGTATCTATGGCTACACCTTC. It is translated as CASRGTGGIYGYTF.

This clonotype was counted a few times. The chain recombines TRBV10-3 with TRBJ2-7; maybe TRBD2 (5 bases). Per the germline V gene, CDR1 is ENHRY and CDR2 is SYGVKD. The CDR3 totals 14 residues. The V gene lost 3 bases and the J gene lost 4 bases, with 13 bases spanning the gap. Written as DNA, the CDR3 is TGTGCCATCAGTGATAGCGTTGAACAATACGAGCAGTACTTC. Translated: CAISDSVEQYEQYF.

The chain is built from TRBV20-1 and TRBJ2-1; weak D call: TRBD1 (6 bases). The V gene lost 6 bases and the J gene lost 4 bases, with 13 bases spanning the gap. Germline CDR1 is DFQATT and CDR2 is SNEGSKA (reference sequence). The CDR3 length is 13 residues. CDR3 nucleotide sequence: TGCAGTGCACCCGACAGGCCTTACAATGAGCAGTTCTTC. Translating gives CSAPDRPYNEQFF.

This clonotype was seen a handful of times. The J gene is TRBJ2-3, the V gene TRBV14; D possibly corresponds to TRBD1 (6 bases). The CDR3 covers 15 residues. In germline, CDR1 is SGHDN, CDR2 FVKESK. The V end was cut by 5 bases, the J end by 3 bases, with 15 bases between. This chain's CDR3 is CASSGLGQGTDTQYF. Here the CDR3 DNA reads TGTGCCAGCAGCGGCCTGGGGCAGGGGACAGATACGCAGTATTTT.

This sequence joins TRBV7-9 and TRBJ2-7; D is unresolved. The CDR3 is made up of 13 amino acids. Trimming stripped 4 bases from V and 4 bases from J, with 11 bases between. CDR1 is SEHNR, CDR2 FQNEAQ, per germline (reference sequence). CDR3 loop: CASSSSLMYEQYF. CDR3 bases: TGTGCCAGCAGCTCCTCCTTGATGTACGAGCAGTACTTC.

In this sample, this clonotype turned up a few times. The V call is TRBV5-1, the J call TRBJ1-1, with D hard to call. V lost 5 bases to trimming and J lost 1 base, with 9 bases between them. The length of the CDR3 is 13 residues. CDR1 is SGHRS and CDR2 is YFSETQ in the germline V gene. The DNA for the CDR3 is TGCGCCAGCAGGCCTTCGCGGAACACTGAAGCTTTCTTT. Amino acids: CASRPSRNTEAFF.

This rearrangement joins TRBV5-6 to TRBJ2-5, with D possibly TRBD1 on 5 matching bases. CDR1 and CDR2 from the germline V gene are SGHDT and YYEEEE. The CDR3 covers 16 residues. V was trimmed by 1 base and J by 2 bases, leaving 15 bases between them. The CDR3 here is CASSLQQGLKQETQYF. The CDR3 bases are TGTGCCAGCAGCTTGCAGCAGGGATTGAAGCAAGAGACCCAGTACTTC.

The chain couples TRBV5-1 to TRBJ2-7; 7 bases are a match to TRBD1. The germline gives CDR1 SGHRS, CDR2 YFSETQ. The V segment lost 5 bases and the J segment 9 bases; nucleotides outside the gene matches: 11. The CDR3 extends over 13 amino acids. The CDR3 DNA sequence: TGCGCCAGCAGAACCGGTGAGGGGGCACGGCAGTACTTC. It translates to CASRTGEGARQYF.

V usage is TRBV19 and J usage is TRBJ2-1; 8 nucleotides agree with TRBD2. Germline V lookup: CDR1 LNHDA, CDR2 SQIVND (reference sequence). V shed 5 bases and J 4 bases; nucleotides not matched to a gene: 10. The CDR3 has 16 residues. CDR3 coding DNA: TGTGCCAGTAGTGCCTCACTAGCGGTTAATTACAATGAGCAGTTCTTC. Amino acid sequence: CASSASLAVNYNEQFF.

The V gene is TRBV12-3 or TRBV12-4, the J gene TRBJ1-1; perhaps TRBD1 as D (6 bases). CDR3 length: 12 residues. Between the trimmed V and J ends, which lost 6 bases and 10 bases, there was a span of 15 bases. In DNA form, the CDR3 reads TGTGCCAGCAGCCACTCGGGGGGCACAGCTTTCTTT. Its translation: CASSHSGGTAFF.

This clonotype was recorded a few times. This rearrangement joins TRBV6-1 to TRBJ2-2; D call uncertain. Between the trimmed V and J ends, which lost 7 bases and 5 bases, there was a span of 17 bases. Germline CDR1 MNHNS, CDR2 SASEGT. CDR3 length equals 15 residues. The CDR3 spells CASNLMESGTGELFF. CDR3 bases: TGTGCCAGCAACCTAATGGAATCCGGGACCGGGGAGCTGTTTTTT.

The rearrangement links TRBV18 to TRBJ1-1; D is possibly TRBD1 (6 bases). CDR1 and CDR2 from the germline V gene are KGHSH and LQKENI. V was clipped by 6 bases and J by 0 bases, with 17 bases between them. The CDR3 covers 16 residues. The CDR3 DNA sequence: TGTGCCAGCTCCCTAATACAGGGATCGATGAACACTGAAGCTTTCTTT. Its protein is CASSLIQGSMNTEAFF.

This clonotype has more than one count but fewer than ten. The chain employs TRBV4-1 and TRBJ2-1, with 10 nucleotides matching TRBD2. The CDR3 sequence is 16 residues long. The V gene end was trimmed by 1 base and the J gene end by 4 bases; junction bases not matched to a gene: 4. Germline V gives CDR1 MGHRA, CDR2 YSYEKL. Here the CDR3 DNA reads TGCGCCAGCAGCCAAGTGGGACTAGCGCAATACAATGAGCAGTTCTTC. Encoded protein: CASSQVGLAQYNEQFF.

The chain joins TRBV20-1 to TRBJ2-1; TRBD2 matches at 7 bases. The CDR3 loop spans 18 amino acids. CDR1 is DFQATT and CDR2 is SNEGSKA in the germline V gene (reference sequence). Germline trimming cut 0 bases from V and 0 bases from J; bases unmatched to any gene: 11. The chain's CDR3 is CSARDAGRRENSYNEQFF. CDR3 nucleotides: TGCAGTGCTAGAGATGCAGGTCGGCGGGAGAACTCCTACAATGAGCAGTTCTTC.

This clonotype occurred a few times. The V gene is TRBV10-3, the J gene TRBJ1-1; 7 bases map to TRBD1. The CDR3 contains 15 residues. V shed 1 base, J shed 5 bases, and the junction held 7 bases outside the gene matches. Germline CDR1 is ENHRY and CDR2 is SYGVKD. CDR3 DNA: TGTGCCATCAGTGAGTGGGCCAGGGGGGGTACTGAAGCTTTCTTT. Translating gives CAISEWARGGTEAFF.

The rearrangement joins TRBV20-1 to TRBJ1-1; 7 nucleotides align to TRBD1. Trimming took 2 bases from V and 6 from J; bases not matched to a gene: 9. Looked up from germline, CDR1 is DFQATT and CDR2 is SNEGSKA (reference sequence). The CDR3 consists of 14 residues. CDR3 region: CSARPTGSTPEAFF. The CDR3 DNA follows: TGCAGTGCTAGACCGACAGGGAGTACGCCTGAAGCTTTCTTT.

The chain is built from TRBV6-1 and TRBJ2-1, with TRBD1 matching over 7 bases. CDR1 is MNHNS and CDR2 is SASEGT in the germline V gene. Germline trimming cut 6 bases from V and 6 bases from J; bases unmatched to any gene: 11. The CDR3 has 15 residues. The CDR3 loop reads CASRGDREKVNEQFF. In DNA, the CDR3 is TGTGCCAGCAGGGGGGACAGAGAAAAAGTCAATGAGCAGTTCTTC.